This T cell receptor (beta chain) was sequenced during a study of blood T cell repertoires in COVID-19 (dated by TCRdb to the early 2020s). Turning to the overall study: Samples covering the acute and convalescent phases of COVID-19 were provided by collaborators in the United States, Italy and Spain. Sample metadata almost always included a de-identified subject ID, COVID-19 status, age in years and sex. The material from the prospective study consisted of cDNA or gDNA derived from T cells, B-cell-depleted T cells, or PBMCs. Samples came from the ongoing ImmuneRACE study (first 160 participants) plus 1,254 subjects from 6 global collaborators. Subjects who had been exposed to COVID-19, were actively infected with it, or had recovered from it provided the deeply sampled blood TCRbeta repertoires that made up the dataset. The repertoires were made available in a free public database intended to serve as a resource for research on the immune response to SARS-CoV-2. HLA class I and class II types, where available, came from metadata supplied by the sample provider rather than from assay-based typing.

One collaborating source in Seattle enrolled patients during active infection and followed them longitudinally through the course of disease. The collaborating institutions used their own protocols to collect whole blood in K2EDTA tubes. For TCRbeta analysis, collaborator samples were shipped as frozen whole blood, as isolated PBMCs, or as DNA extracted from either sample type. There are 15 amino acids in the CDR3, from cysteine to phenylalanine inclusive. Only the CDR3 DNA is retained, 45 bases long and in frame from the first base. Looking up the germline V gene yields CDR1 SGDLS and CDR2 YYNGEE. The trim is 0 bases for V and 1 base for J, with a gap of 11 bases between the germline ends. Study-wide conclusions, independent of this receptor: Clinical and demographic metadata were provided uncurated, with the amount varying by source and participant.

Details on this clone: Its antigen is unknown. Within one base of it there is no much larger clone, and no base qualities were kept.

TCRbeta CDR3 regions were amplified from genomic DNA by means of the immunoSEQ Assay, a bias-controlled multiplex PCR. Under the source paper's analysis protocol: Nucleated cell counts per sample were estimated from amplification of reference gene primers within the assay. Sequence reads were collapsed and filtered to measure the absolute abundance of every unique TCRbeta CDR3 rearrangement. For each sample, productive Simpson clonality was calculated as the square root of Simpson's diversity index across productive rearrangements. TCRdb obtained this table from immuneACCESS and retained in-frame rearrangements with V and J assigned. These tables miss some clones; where compared with another copy, unresolved V genes account for less than half of the shortfall, and the remainder is unexplained. The DNA gave D and trimming, while V, J and clone size come from that table. The sample table records about 180,000 clones; 70% to 85% of these occur just once. About 6.9% of the sample is taken by the ten largest.

The receptor's source is a man older than 75 with COVID-19, enrolled during active disease. Sequenced sample: peripheral blood. This chain is built from TRBV9 and TRBJ2-7, with the D gene call left open. The nucleotide sequence reads TGTGCCAGCAGCGTAGCTTGGGCGCATTCCTACGAGCAGTACTTC. Translated, this gives CASSVAWAHSYEQYF.